Listed below are T cell receptor beta chains from one sample, sequenced in a study of identical twins. MiXCR, run by TCRdb on the 5' RACE reads, gives a single entry per CDR3 protein. The profile shows 500,000 or so distinct CDR3 sequences, around 20% of them singletons. The sample was also linked to a second study, of T cells expressing NK-cell markers.

The source material was CD4+ T cells sorted from blood. These TCRs come from a woman aged 18-29 years in good health. CDR3s include the opening cysteine and the closing phenylalanine or tryptophan. D genes are given only for firm matches. Expanded clones get a size class; other rows say once, few or many, or leave the size out.

TRBJ2-7	many	.	TRBV25-1	CASQGARFSYEQYF	TGTGCCAGCCAAGGGGCCCGCTTCTCCTACGAGCAGTACTTC
TRBJ2-5	.	TRBD2	TRBV29-1	CSVVGSISGRGETQYF	TGCAGCGTTGTGGGGAGCATTAGCGGGAGAGGAGAGACCCAGTACTTC
TRBJ1-5	few	.	TRBV12-3/TRBV12-4	CASSFAAGKGDQPQHF	TGTGCCAGCAGTTTTGCCGCAGGGAAGGGGGATCAGCCCCAGCATTTT
TRBJ2-1	.	TRBD2	TRBV30	CAWSVSGGSEQFF	TGTGCCTGGAGTGTTAGCGGGGGGAGTGAGCAGTTCTTC
TRBJ1-2	.	.	TRBV6-2/TRBV6-3	CASRWGEQGYTF	TGTGCCAGCCGTTGGGGGGAACAGGGCTACACCTTC
TRBJ2-5	.	.	TRBV6-1	CASTGAVGQTQYF	TGTGCCAGCACCGGGGCGGTTGGCCAGACCCAGTACTTC
TRBJ2-2	.	.	TRBV5-1	CASSLSTQNTGELFF	TGCGCCAGCAGCTTGTCAACACAAAACACCGGGGAGCTGTTTTTT
TRBJ2-1	few	TRBD2	TRBV6-4	CASSDTLAGGSNEQFF	TGTGCCAGCAGTGACACCCTAGCGGGAGGCTCGAATGAGCAGTTCTTC
TRBJ2-7	few	TRBD1	TRBV6-1	CASSATGGPHEQYF	TGTGCCAGCAGTGCCACAGGGGGCCCGCACGAGCAGTACTTC
TRBJ2-3	.	.	TRBV27	CASSPQSLGTQYF	TGTGCCAGCAGTCCCCAATCCCTAGGTACGCAGTATTTT
TRBJ2-3	few	.	TRBV20-1	CSARDLRTSTDTQYF	TGCAGTGCTAGAGATCTCCGGACCAGCACAGATACGCAGTATTTT
TRBJ2-3	.	TRBD2	TRBV12-3/TRBV12-4	CASSYSSGGPDTQYF	TGTGCCAGCAGTTATAGTAGCGGGGGTCCAGATACGCAGTATTTT
TRBJ2-1	few	TRBD2	TRBV12-5	CASGFPLTSGGTNEQFF	TGTGCTAGTGGTTTCCCCTTGACTAGCGGGGGAACAAATGAGCAGTTCTTC
TRBJ2-5	many	.	TRBV12-3/TRBV12-4	CASSFLLQETQYF	TGTGCCAGCAGTTTTTTGCTCCAAGAGACCCAGTACTTC
TRBJ2-2	.	.	TRBV2	CASSGDSGELFF	TGTGCCAGCAGTGGGGATTCCGGGGAGCTGTTTTTT
TRBJ2-7	.	.	TRBV6-1	CASSAIGASKAYEQYF	TGTGCCAGCAGCGCAATCGGGGCCTCAAAAGCCTACGAGCAGTACTTC
TRBJ2-4	few	TRBD2	TRBV15	CATSRGVSGDRNIQYF	TGTGCCACCAGCAGAGGAGTTAGCGGGGATCGGAACATTCAGTACTTC
TRBJ1-1	.	.	TRBV11-2	CASSVNVGAWEAFF	TGTGCCAGCAGCGTTAATGTGGGCGCGTGGGAAGCTTTCTTT
TRBJ2-5	.	TRBD2	TRBV20-1	CSARELAEETQSF	TGCAGTGCTAGAGAACTAGCGGAAGAGACCCAGTCCTTC
TRBJ2-7	.	.	TRBV2	CASSGTTLEGEQYF	TGTGCCAGCAGTGGAACTACACTCGAGGGTGAGCAGTACTTC
TRBJ1-5	.	TRBD1	TRBV7-2	CASSFGTGGTQPQHF	TGTGCCAGCAGCTTCGGGACAGGGGGCACTCAGCCCCAGCATTTT
TRBJ1-6	.	TRBD1	TRBV20-1	CSAGTGNSPLHF	TGCAGTGCCGGGACAGGGAATTCACCCCTCCACTTT
TRBJ2-7	.	TRBD2	TRBV20-1	CSAPKQRGGSYEQYF	TGCAGTGCCCCTAAGCAGCGGGGGGGCTCCTACGAGCAGTACTTC
TRBJ1-1	few	TRBD1	TRBV10-3	CAIRGQGLNTEAFF	TGTGCCATCAGGGGACAGGGGCTGAACACTGAAGCTTTCTTT
TRBJ2-5	.	.	TRBV18	CASSNRGETQYF	TGTGCCAGCTCGAACAGAGGGGAGACCCAGTACTTC
TRBJ2-1	few	.	TRBV12-3/TRBV12-4	CASRLGTRQWNEQFF	TGTGCCAGCAGACTCGGGACACGCCAGTGGAATGAGCAGTTCTTC
TRBJ2-3	few	TRBD1	TRBV15	CATSRDLKGQGPDTQYF	TGTGCCACCAGCAGAGATCTTAAGGGACAGGGTCCAGATACGCAGTATTTT
TRBJ1-1	few	.	TRBV7-6	CASSLESAENTEAFF	TGTGCCAGCAGCTTAGAGTCAGCGGAGAACACTGAAGCTTTCTTT
TRBJ2-3	.	.	TRBV6-9	CASSYSSYEGLETDTQYF	TGTGCCAGCAGTTATTCGAGTTACGAGGGACTGGAGACAGATACGCAGTATTTT
TRBJ2-1	.	.	TRBV29-1	CSVPFKGDSIHEQFF	TGCAGCGTCCCATTCAAGGGTGACTCTATCCATGAGCAGTTCTTC
TRBJ2-1	.	.	TRBV5-5	CASRPGTAGVNEQFF	TGTGCCAGCAGGCCCGGGACCGCAGGGGTGAATGAGCAGTTCTTC
TRBJ2-1	.	TRBD2	TRBV29-1	CSGRPAGNEQFF	TGCAGCGGCCGCCCAGCGGGGAATGAGCAGTTCTTC
TRBJ2-3	.	TRBD1	TRBV6-5	CASSYPGQGAGGVTDTQYF	TGTGCCAGCAGTTACCCGGGACAGGGGGCGGGTGGGGTCACAGATACGCAGTATTTT
TRBJ1-1	.	.	TRBV7-9	CASSAQDRRGTEAFF	TGTGCCAGCAGCGCTCAGGACCGTCGAGGCACTGAAGCTTTCTTT
TRBJ2-7	.	.	TRBV29-1	CSVEEAEQYF	TGCAGCGTTGAAGAGGCCGAGCAGTACTTC
TRBJ2-5	few	TRBD1	TRBV5-1	CASSWTGGEETQYF	TGCGCCAGCAGCTGGACAGGGGGGGAAGAGACCCAGTACTTC
TRBJ1-1	few	TRBD1	TRBV20-1	CSARGAGRTEAFF	TGCAGTGCCAGGGGGGCAGGGCGGACTGAAGCTTTCTTT
TRBJ1-2	.	.	TRBV3-1	CASSPVGKPYGYTF	TGTGCCAGCAGCCCAGTGGGAAAGCCCTATGGCTACACCTTC
TRBJ2-1	few	.	TRBV6-2/TRBV6-3	CASTALVVENEQFF	TGTGCCAGCACCGCCTTAGTAGTGGAGAATGAGCAGTTCTTC
TRBJ1-6	many	.	TRBV2	CASSEVERDNSPLHF	TGTGCCAGCAGTGAGGTTGAAAGGGATAATTCACCCCTCCACTTT
TRBJ2-5	.	.	TRBV12-3/TRBV12-4	CASSSSRDSPGVTQYF	.
TRBJ2-3	.	.	TRBV20-1	CSAREPGAGDTQYF	TGCAGTGCTAGAGAACCGGGAGCGGGAGATACGCAGTATTTT
TRBJ1-1	few	.	TRBV12-3/TRBV12-4	CASSLREAGTEAFF	TGTGCCAGCAGTTTAAGGGAAGCGGGCACTGAAGCTTTCTTT
TRBJ1-1	many	.	TRBV3-1	CASSFGTVNTEAFF	TGTGCCAGCAGCTTCGGGACGGTGAACACTGAAGCTTTCTTT
TRBJ2-3	few	.	TRBV5-1	CASSRDGGPGVTDTQYF	TGCGCCAGCAGCCGCGACGGGGGCCCTGGGGTGACAGATACGCAGTATTTT
TRBJ2-5	.	.	TRBV19	CASAIGGRVKGTQYF	TGTGCCAGTGCCATCGGGGGCAGGGTCAAAGGGACCCAGTACTTC
TRBJ2-7	.	TRBD1	TRBV5-1	CASRWGQGSYEQYF	TGCGCCAGCCGCTGGGGACAGGGTTCCTACGAGCAGTACTTC
TRBJ2-5	many	TRBD1	TRBV24-1	CATSDRGQGETQYF	TGTGCCACCAGTGACCGCGGACAGGGAGAGACCCAGTACTTC
TRBJ1-2	.	.	TRBV7-9	CASSLMSSYGYTF	TGTGCCAGCAGCTTAATGTCGAGTTATGGCTACACCTTC
TRBJ2-7	few	.	TRBV5-1	CASSLVPGTTNYEQYF	TGCGCCAGCAGCTTGGTCCCGGGGACAACCAATTACGAGCAGTACTTC
TRBJ1-1	.	TRBD1	TRBV6-7	CASSYPIVRGQGEAFF	TGTGCCAGCAGTTACCCGATTGTGAGGGGGCAGGGTGAAGCTTTCTTT
TRBJ1-4	few	.	TRBV7-9	CASSLGQNEKLFF	TGTGCCAGCAGCTTAGGACAGAATGAAAAACTGTTTTTT
TRBJ2-1	.	.	TRBV7-8	CASCGGWFSSYNEQFF	TGTGCCAGCTGCGGAGGTTGGTTTAGCTCCTACAATGAGCAGTTCTTC